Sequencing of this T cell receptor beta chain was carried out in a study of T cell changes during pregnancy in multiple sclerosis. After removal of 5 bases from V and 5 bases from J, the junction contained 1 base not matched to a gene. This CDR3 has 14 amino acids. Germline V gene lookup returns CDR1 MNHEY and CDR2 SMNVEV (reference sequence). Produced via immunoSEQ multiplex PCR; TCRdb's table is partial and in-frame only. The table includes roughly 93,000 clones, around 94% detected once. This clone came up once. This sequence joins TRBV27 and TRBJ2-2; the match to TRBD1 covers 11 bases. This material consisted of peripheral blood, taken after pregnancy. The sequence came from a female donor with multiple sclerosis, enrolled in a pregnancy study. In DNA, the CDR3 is TGTGCCAGCAGTAGGGACAGGGGGACCGGGGAGCTGTTTTTT. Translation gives CASSRDRGTGELFF.